Below are 6 T cell receptor beta chains sequenced from a single sample in a study of blood T cell repertoires in COVID-19. Clones were sequenced by immunoSEQ multiplex PCR, and TCRdb holds only the in-frame ones, with some missing. The sample contains about 140,000 clones, 70% to 80% of which appear only once. Material: peripheral blood. These receptors came from a man in his fifties with acute or convalescent COVID-19.

The V and J genes are TRBV5-1 and TRBJ2-7; 7 bases line up with TRBD2. This CDR3 has 12 residues. Germline CDR1 SGHRS, CDR2 YFSETQ. With V trimmed by 4 bases and J by 6 bases, 4 bases remained unmatched. CDR3 residues: CASSGEGTEQYF. Here the CDR3 DNA reads TGCGCCAGCAGCGGGGAGGGGACCGAGCAGTACTTC.

This clone has a single count. CDR3: CASSLVYYQETQYF. CDR3 nucleotide sequence: TGTGCCAGCAGCTTAGTATATTACCAAGAGACCCAGTACTTC. The chain employs TRBV7-9 and TRBJ2-5, with D hard to call. V lost 1 base, J lost 0 bases, and 6 bases lay in between. The CDR3 spans 14 residues. Germline loops: CDR1 SEHNR, CDR2 FQNEAQ (reference sequence). Based on the CDR3 plus reference TRBV7-9 and TRBJ2-5, the full variable domain is DTGVSQNPRHKITKRGQNVTFRCDPISEHNRLYWYRQTLGQGPEFLTYFQNEAQLEKSRLLSDRFSAERPKGSFSTLEIQRTEQGDSAMYLCASSLVYYQETQYFGPGTRLLVL.

This chain joins TRBV2 and TRBJ2-3; D may be TRBD2 (5 bases). V lost 8 bases and J lost 0, with 15 bases in between. CDR3 length: 15 residues. Germline V gene sequence: CDR1 SNHLY, CDR2 FYNNEI. In nucleotides, the CDR3 is TGTGCCAGCTCCGCGGGCAGACTTAGCACAGATACGCAGTATTTT. Translation: CASSAGRLSTDTQYF.

The rearrangement uses TRBV5-1 and TRBJ1-2; D ambiguous. V was pared by 0 bases and J by 7 bases, with 10 bases between. This CDR3 is 13 amino acids long. Germline CDR1 SGHRS, CDR2 YFSETQ. Written as DNA, the CDR3 is TGCGCCAGCAGCTTGGAGGATGGCGGTGGCTACACCTTC. This encodes CASSLEDGGGYTF.

This clone is a singleton in its sample. This chain links TRBV3-1 (or the pseudogene TRBV3-2) with TRBJ1-1; 10 bases align to TRBD1. This CDR3 has 13 amino acids. Germline CDR1 reads LGHDT; CDR2 reads YNNKEL (reference sequence). Losses at the gene ends were 4 bases for V and 10 bases for J; bases not matched to a gene: 6. CDR3 loop: CASSLGQGEGAFF. CDR3 sequence (DNA): TGTGCCAGCAGCCTCGGACAGGGGGAGGGAGCTTTCTTT.

J is TRBJ1-2 and V is TRBV28, with TRBD1 as a possible D gene (5 bases). The V end was cut by 2 bases, the J end by 4 bases, with 11 bases between. CDR3 length equals 14 residues. Germline V gene data show CDR1 as MDHEN and CDR2 as SYDVKM. CDR3 sequence: CASSLGQELYGYTF. The CDR3 DNA sequence: TGTGCCAGCAGTTTAGGACAAGAACTCTATGGCTACACCTTC.